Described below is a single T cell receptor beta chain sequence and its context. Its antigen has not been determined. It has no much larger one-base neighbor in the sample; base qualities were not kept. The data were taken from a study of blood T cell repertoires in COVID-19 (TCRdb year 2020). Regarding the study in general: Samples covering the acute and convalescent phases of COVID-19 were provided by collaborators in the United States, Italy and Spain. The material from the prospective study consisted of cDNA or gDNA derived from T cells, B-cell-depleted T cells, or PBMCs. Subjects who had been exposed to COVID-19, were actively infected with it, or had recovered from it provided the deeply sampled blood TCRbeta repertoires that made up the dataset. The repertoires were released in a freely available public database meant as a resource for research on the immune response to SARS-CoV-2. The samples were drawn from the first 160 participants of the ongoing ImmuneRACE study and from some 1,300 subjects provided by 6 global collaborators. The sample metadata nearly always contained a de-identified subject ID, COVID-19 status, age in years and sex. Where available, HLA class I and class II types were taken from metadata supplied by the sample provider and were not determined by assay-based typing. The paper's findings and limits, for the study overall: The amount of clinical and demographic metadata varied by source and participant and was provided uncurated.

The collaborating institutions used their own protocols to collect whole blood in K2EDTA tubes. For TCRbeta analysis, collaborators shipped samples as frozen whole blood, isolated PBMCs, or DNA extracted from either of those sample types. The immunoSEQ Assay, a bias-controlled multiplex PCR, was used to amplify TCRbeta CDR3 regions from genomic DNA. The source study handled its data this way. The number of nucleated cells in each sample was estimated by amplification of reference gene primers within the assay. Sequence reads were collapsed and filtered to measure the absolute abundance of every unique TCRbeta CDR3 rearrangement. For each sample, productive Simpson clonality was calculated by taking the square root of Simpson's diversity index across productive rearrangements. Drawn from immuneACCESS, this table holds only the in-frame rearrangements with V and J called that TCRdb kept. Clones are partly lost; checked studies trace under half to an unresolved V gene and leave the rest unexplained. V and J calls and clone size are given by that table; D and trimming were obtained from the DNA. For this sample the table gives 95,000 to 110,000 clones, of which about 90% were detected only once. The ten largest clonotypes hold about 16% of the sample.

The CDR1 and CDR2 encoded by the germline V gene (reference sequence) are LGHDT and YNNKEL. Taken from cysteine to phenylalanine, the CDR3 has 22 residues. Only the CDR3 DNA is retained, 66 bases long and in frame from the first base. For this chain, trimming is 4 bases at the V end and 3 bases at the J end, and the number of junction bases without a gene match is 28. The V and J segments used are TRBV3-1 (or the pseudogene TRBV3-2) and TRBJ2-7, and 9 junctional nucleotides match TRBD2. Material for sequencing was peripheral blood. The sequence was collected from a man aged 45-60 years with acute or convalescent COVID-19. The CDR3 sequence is CASSPDNEGDSISGGDIYEQYF. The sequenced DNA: TGTGCCAGCAGCCCAGATAACGAGGGGGACTCGATTAGCGGGGGCGACATCTACGAGCAGTACTTC.